This T cell receptor beta chain appears in the sequencing data of a study of CD8+ T cells in alopecia areata. The study, taken as a whole, reports: Lesional scalp, notably in alopecia totalis/universalis, had clonality above that of normal scalp.

Concerning this clone: What it recognizes is unknown.

This sample's treatment: oral pan-JAK inhibitor, 5-10 mg twice daily. It was cDNA, reverse transcribed from extracted RNA, that served as the sequencing template. Some clones are missing from TCRdb's copy, which holds only in-frame ones; the method was immunoSEQ multiplex PCR. The sample consists of 180,000 or so clones, 58% of them appearing once. CDR1 and CDR2 (germline): MNHEY, SMNVEV (reference sequence). The length of the CDR3 is 13 residues. The germline V and J ends were trimmed by 2 bases and 8 bases, with 12 bases remaining between them. Source: CD4+ T cells sorted from blood, taken at week 24, from a patient treated with tofacitinib. This chain connects TRBV27 to TRBJ1-2; a weak D match, TRBD1 (5 bases). The sequence was obtained from a human donor with alopecia areata. Here the CDR3 reads CASSLSQGTGYTF. DNA of the CDR3: TGTGCCAGCAGTTTAAGCCAGGGCACCGGCTACACCTTC.